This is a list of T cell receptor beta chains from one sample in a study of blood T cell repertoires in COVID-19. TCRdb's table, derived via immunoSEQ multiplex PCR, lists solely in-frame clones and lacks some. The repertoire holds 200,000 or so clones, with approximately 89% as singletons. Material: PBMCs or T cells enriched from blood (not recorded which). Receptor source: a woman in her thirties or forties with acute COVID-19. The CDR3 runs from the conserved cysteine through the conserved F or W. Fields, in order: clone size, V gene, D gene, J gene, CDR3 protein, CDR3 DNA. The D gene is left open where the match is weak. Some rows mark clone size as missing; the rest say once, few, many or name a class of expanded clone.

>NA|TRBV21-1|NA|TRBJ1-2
CASSKDLLQDRINGYTF
TGTGCCAGCAGCAAGGATCTGTTGCAGGATCGTATTAATGGCTACACCTTC
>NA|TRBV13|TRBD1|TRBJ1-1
CASSSPREGARGAAFF
TGTGCCAGCAGCTCCCCTAGAGAGGGGGCTCGCGGTGCAGCTTTCTTT
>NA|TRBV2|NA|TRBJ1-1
CASRGGTEAFF
TGTGCCAGCAGGGGAGGGACTGAAGCTTTCTTT
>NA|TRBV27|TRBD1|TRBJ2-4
CASRPKGTGLAKNIQYF
TGTGCCAGCAGACCAAAAGGGACAGGGCTAGCCAAAAACATTCAGTACTTC
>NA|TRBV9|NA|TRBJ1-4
CASGPRGQLNEKLFF
TGTGCCAGCGGCCCCAGAGGACAGCTTAATGAAAAACTGTTTTTT
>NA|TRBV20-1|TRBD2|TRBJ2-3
CSASLLADYTDTQYF
TGCAGTGCTAGTTTGCTAGCGGACTACACAGATACGCAGTATTTT
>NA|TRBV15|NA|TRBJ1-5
CATSRTSNQPQHF
TGTGCCACCAGCAGGACAAGCAATCAGCCCCAGCATTTT
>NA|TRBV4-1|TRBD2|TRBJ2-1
CASSPGLAGGPSSYNEQFF
TGCGCCAGCAGCCCGGGACTAGCGGGGGGTCCTTCCTCCTACAATGAGCAGTTCTTC
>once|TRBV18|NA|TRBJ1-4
CASSPGPVGKLFF
TGTGCCAGCTCCCCGGGTCCGGTCGGAAAACTGTTTTTT
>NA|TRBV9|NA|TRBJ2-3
CASGRAASSEAHTDTQYF
TGTGCCAGTGGGCGGGCGGCTAGTAGCGAGGCACACACAGATACGCAGTATTTT
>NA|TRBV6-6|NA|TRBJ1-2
CASSYSGGRGLDGYTF
TGTGCCAGCAGTTACTCGGGAGGAAGGGGTCTAGATGGCTACACCTTC
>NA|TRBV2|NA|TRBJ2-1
CASSYLATSQFF
TGTGCCAGCAGTTATCTAGCCACCTCCCAGTTCTTC
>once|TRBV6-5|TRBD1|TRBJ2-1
CASRDRGSNEQFF
TGTGCCAGCCGGGACAGGGGGTCCAATGAGCAGTTCTTC
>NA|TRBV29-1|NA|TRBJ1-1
CSVRGVRNTEAFF
TGCAGCGTGCGGGGGGTAAGGAACACTGAAGCTTTCTTT
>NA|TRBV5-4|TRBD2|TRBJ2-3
CASSFSGRSTDTQYF
TGTGCCAGCAGCTTTAGCGGGAGAAGCACAGATACGCAGTATTTT
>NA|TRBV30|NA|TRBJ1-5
CAWSVNRGNQPQHF
TGTGCCTGGAGTGTAAACCGGGGCAATCAGCCCCAGCATTTT
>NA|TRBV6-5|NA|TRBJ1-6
CASSYSLNSPLHF
TGTGCCAGCAGTTACTCATTAAATTCACCCCTCCACTTT
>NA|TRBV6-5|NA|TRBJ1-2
CAARETGKEGYTF
TGTGCCGCGAGGGAAACAGGGAAGGAAGGCTACACCTTC
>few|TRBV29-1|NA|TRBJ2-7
CSVEQGRNYEQYF
TGCAGCGTTGAGCAGGGTAGGAACTACGAGCAGTACTTC
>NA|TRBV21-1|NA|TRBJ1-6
CASSPRQCSPLHF
TGTGCCAGCAGCCCCCGACAATGTTCACCCCTCCACTTT
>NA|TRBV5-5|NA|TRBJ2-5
CASSGALGGETQYF
TGTGCCAGCAGCGGTGCGCTGGGGGGAGAGACCCAGTACTTC
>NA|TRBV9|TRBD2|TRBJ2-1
CASSVDLAGYYNEQFF
TGTGCCAGCAGCGTAGATCTAGCGGGCTACTACAATGAGCAGTTCTTC
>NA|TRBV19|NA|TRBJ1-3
CASSITGGANTIYF
TGTGCCAGTAGTATAACGGGAGGTGCAAACACCATATATTTT
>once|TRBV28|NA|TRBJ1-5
CASSSSGDGNQPQHF
TGTGCCAGCAGTTCGTCAGGGGATGGCAATCAGCCCCAGCATTTT
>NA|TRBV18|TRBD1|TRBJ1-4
CASSPSRDSEKLFF
TGTGCCAGCTCACCATCCCGGGACAGTGAAAAACTGTTTTTT
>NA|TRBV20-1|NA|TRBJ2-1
CSAEGELF
TGCAGTGCTGAGGGGGAACTCTTC
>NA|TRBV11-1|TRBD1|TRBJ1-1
CASSSQGARNTEAFF
TGTGCCAGCAGCTCGCAGGGGGCTCGGAACACTGAAGCTTTCTTT
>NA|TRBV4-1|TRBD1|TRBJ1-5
CASSQDWPTGAQPQHF
TGCGCCAGCAGCCAAGATTGGCCGACAGGGGCGCAGCCCCAGCATTTT
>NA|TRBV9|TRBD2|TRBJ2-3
CASSVAVTSGGDTQYF
TGTGCCAGCAGCGTAGCTGTAACTAGCGGGGGCGATACGCAGTATTTT
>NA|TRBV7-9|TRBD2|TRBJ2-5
CASSSPASGRLQETQYF
TGTGCCAGCAGCTCCCCCGCCAGCGGGAGGCTCCAAGAGACCCAGTACTTC
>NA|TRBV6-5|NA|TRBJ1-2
CASSKLSQRRHGYTF
TGTGCCAGCAGCAAACTATCCCAGCGGCGGCATGGCTACACCTTC
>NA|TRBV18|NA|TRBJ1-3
CASSSSVSGNTIYF
TGTGCCAGCTCATCGTCCGTCTCTGGAAACACCATATATTTT
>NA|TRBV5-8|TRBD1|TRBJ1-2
CASSLSSETGLFYGYTF
TGTGCCAGCAGCTTATCCTCGGAGACAGGGTTATTCTATGGCTACACCTTC